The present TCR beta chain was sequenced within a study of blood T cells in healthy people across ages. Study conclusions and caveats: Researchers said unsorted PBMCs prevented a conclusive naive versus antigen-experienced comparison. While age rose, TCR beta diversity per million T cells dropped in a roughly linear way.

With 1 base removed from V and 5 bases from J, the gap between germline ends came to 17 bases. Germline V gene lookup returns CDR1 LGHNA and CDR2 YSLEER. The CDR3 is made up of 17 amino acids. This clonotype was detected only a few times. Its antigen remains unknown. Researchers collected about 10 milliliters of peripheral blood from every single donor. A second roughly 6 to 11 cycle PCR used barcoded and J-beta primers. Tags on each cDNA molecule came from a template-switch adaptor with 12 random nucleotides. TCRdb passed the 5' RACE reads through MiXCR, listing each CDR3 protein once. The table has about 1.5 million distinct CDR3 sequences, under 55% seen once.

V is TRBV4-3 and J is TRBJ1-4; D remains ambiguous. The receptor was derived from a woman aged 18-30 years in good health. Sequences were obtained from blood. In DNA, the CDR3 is TGCGCCAGCAGCCAAGGTTGGAATGGACCGCTAAATGAAAAACTGTTTTTT. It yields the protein CASSQGWNGPLNEKLFF.